The rows below give T cell receptor beta chains drawn from one sample of a study of T cell responses to AZD1222 COVID-19 vaccine. Generated by immunoSEQ multiplex PCR, the TCRdb table keeps only in-frame clones and is missing some. Among tens of thousands of clones, roughly 90% were seen once, and the ten largest hold 4.2%. The specimen comprised peripheral blood, sampled on day 0 of AZD1222 vaccination. These receptors were collected from an adult in good health. Both conserved end residues are part of each CDR3. A D gene is named only where the DNA matches it firmly. Expanded clones get a size class; other rows say once, few or many, or leave the size out.

D gene | J gene | V gene | clone size | CDR3 protein | CDR3 DNA
. | TRBJ1-6 | TRBV5-1 | . | CASSLDFSGPNSGSPLHF | TGCGCCAGCAGCTTGGATTTTTCGGGGCCCAATAGTGGTTCACCCCTCCACTTT
. | TRBJ2-3 | TRBV6-8 | . | CASSYDWTAPKPDMQYF | TGTGCCAGCAGTTATGACTGGACTGCCCCGAAACCAGATATGCAGTATTTT
TRBD1 | TRBJ1-2 | TRBV7-8 | . | CASSQFRGNYGYTF | TGTGCCAGCAGTCAGTTCAGGGGGAACTATGGCTACACCTTC
. | TRBJ1-1 | TRBV7-8 | . | CASSLERAGATPRGAFF | TGTGCCAGCAGCTTAGAACGGGCAGGGGCCACTCCAAGGGGGGCTTTCTTT
TRBD1 | TRBJ1-6 | TRBV5-1 | . | CASSLTGQGNSPLHF | TGCGCCAGCAGCTTGACCGGACAGGGGAACTCACCCCTCCACTTT
. | TRBJ1-2 | TRBV12-3/TRBV12-4 | once | CASSLGTVGGYTF | TGTGCCAGCAGTTTAGGTACTGTAGGTGGCTACACCTTC
. | TRBJ2-4 | TRBV7-3 | . | CASSVQGGVAKNIQYF | TGTGCCAGCAGCGTTCAGGGGGGCGTAGCCAAAAACATTCAGTACTTC
. | TRBJ2-7 | TRBV7-2 | once | CASSADGGPREQYF | TGTGCCAGCAGCGCTGACGGAGGTCCCCGCGAGCAGTACTTC
TRBD1 | TRBJ1-2 | TRBV9 | . | CASSSDRAGGRAGYTF | TGTGCCAGCAGCAGTGACAGGGCGGGGGGTCGCGCTGGCTACACCTTC
. | TRBJ2-5 | TRBV14 | once | CASSQSLASETQYF | TGTGCCAGCAGCCAAAGCCTAGCGAGCGAGACCCAGTACTTC
TRBD1 | TRBJ1-2 | TRBV6-1 | once | CASSEGTGSNYGYTF | TGTGCCAGCAGTGAAGGGACAGGATCTAACTATGGCTACACCTTC
. | TRBJ1-1 | TRBV19 | . | CASSISPRGRVNTEAFF | TGTGCCAGTAGTATTTCCCCCCGGGGGCGCGTGAACACTGAAGCTTTCTTT
. | TRBJ1-4 | TRBV10-3 | . | CAISESSSVSATNEKLFF | TGTGCCATCAGTGAGTCGAGTTCAGTCTCAGCGACTAATGAAAAACTGTTTTTT
. | TRBJ1-4 | TRBV4-2 | . | CASSQTFGPEKLFF | TGTGCCAGCAGCCAGACCTTTGGACCCGAAAAACTGTTTTTT
TRBD2 | TRBJ2-3 | TRBV5-4 | . | CAWPRRGDFADTQYF | TGTGCCTGGCCGAGGCGGGGGGATTTTGCGGATACGCAGTATTTT
. | TRBJ2-3 | TRBV7-8 | . | CASSVRSSGAVSTDTQYF | TGTGCCAGCAGCGTAAGGTCCTCAGGCGCCGTCAGCACAGATACGCAGTATTTT
TRBD2 | TRBJ2-5 | TRBV5-1 | . | CASSSGTSGSVETQYF | TGCGCCAGCAGTAGCGGGACTAGCGGGAGTGTAGAGACCCAGTACTTC
. | TRBJ1-1 | TRBV27 | . | CASKSFRDFGEAFF | TGTGCCAGCAAAAGTTTTCGGGATTTCGGTGAAGCTTTCTTT
TRBD1 | TRBJ2-7 | TRBV11-3 | . | CASSRPGTGGAEQYF | TGTGCCAGCAGCAGACCCGGGACAGGGGGCGCCGAGCAGTACTTC
TRBD1 | TRBJ1-2 | TRBV7-9 | . | CASSPPGQDGYTF | TGTGCCAGCAGCCCACCGGGACAGGATGGCTACACCTTC
. | TRBJ1-2 | TRBV24-1 | . | CATSDGGYGYTF | TGTGCCACCAGTGACGGAGGATATGGCTACACCTTC
TRBD1 | TRBJ2-7 | TRBV18 | once | CASSPDRAEQYF | TGTGCCAGCTCACCCGACAGGGCCGAGCAGTACTTC
. | TRBJ2-2 | TRBV5-4 | . | CASSRDRTGELFF | TGTGCCAGCAGCCGAGATCGCACCGGGGAGCTGTTTTTT
TRBD2 | TRBJ2-7 | TRBV5-1 | once | CASSPSGGSYEQYF | TGCGCCAGCAGCCCTAGCGGGGGATCCTACGAGCAGTACTTC
. | TRBJ2-1 | TRBV5-6 | . | CASSPGPSYNEQFF | TGTGCCAGCAGCCCAGGACCCTCCTACAATGAGCAGTTCTTC
TRBD1 | TRBJ1-4 | TRBV7-2 | . | CASSTGTAKYNEKLFF | TGTGCCAGCAGCACCGGGACAGCAAAATATAATGAAAAACTGTTTTTT
. | TRBJ2-2 | TRBV10-3 | once | CAISEPESNTGELFF | TGTGCCATCAGTGAGCCTGAATCGAACACCGGGGAGCTGTTTTTT
TRBD1 | TRBJ1-2 | TRBV7-9 | . | CASSLGTGPEGYTF | TGTGCCAGCAGCTTAGGGACAGGGCCAGAAGGCTACACCTTC
TRBD2 | TRBJ2-5 | TRBV3-1/TRBV3-2 | . | CASSLGRLAGKETQYF | TGTGCCAGCAGCCTAGGGCGTCTAGCGGGGAAAGAGACCCAGTACTTC
TRBD2 | TRBJ2-7 | TRBV4-2 | once | CASSLDGGLAATSTYEQYF | TGTGCCAGCAGCCTCGACGGGGGACTAGCGGCAACTTCCACCTACGAGCAGTACTTC
. | TRBJ1-5 | TRBV27 | . | CASSYDSAAGQPQHF | TGTGCCAGCAGTTACGACAGTGCCGCGGGTCAGCCCCAGCATTTT
. | TRBJ1-4 | TRBV3-1/TRBV3-2 | . | CASSQDAGWLFF | TGTGCCAGCAGCCAAGATGCTGGGTGGCTGTTTTTT
TRBD2 | TRBJ2-1 | TRBV9 | . | CASSVVGSGSHSYNEQFF | TGTGCCAGCAGCGTAGTGGGTAGCGGGAGTCACTCCTACAATGAGCAGTTCTTC
. | TRBJ1-3 | TRBV7-9 | once | CASRSGSGNTIYF | TGTGCCAGCAGGTCCGGCTCTGGAAACACCATATATTTT
. | TRBJ2-3 | TRBV5-5 | . | CASSLVLGGTDTQYF | TGTGCCAGCAGCTTGGTACTAGGGGGCACAGATACGCAGTATTTT
. | TRBJ1-4 | TRBV5-1 | . | CASGALEGSTNEKLFF | TGCGCCAGCGGGGCCCTAGAGGGTTCAACTAATGAAAAACTGTTTTTT
. | TRBJ1-5 | TRBV2 | few | CASEVGSTGNQPQHF | TGTGCCAGCGAAGTCGGTAGCACAGGGAATCAGCCCCAGCATTTT
TRBD2 | TRBJ2-7 | TRBV27 | . | CASSLTSGSVAEQYF | TGTGCCAGCAGTTTAACTAGCGGGAGTGTCGCCGAGCAGTACTTC
. | TRBJ2-7 | TRBV4-2 | . | CASSQAEGLSYEQYF | TGTGCCAGCAGCCAGGCGGAGGGCCTCTCCTACGAGCAGTACTTC
. | TRBJ1-1 | TRBV7-2 | . | CASSFDSPEAFF | TGTGCCAGCAGCTTCGACAGCCCTGAAGCTTTCTTT
. | TRBJ2-7 | TRBV2 | . | CASKGGFSSSYEQYF | TGTGCCAGCAAGGGGGGCTTTTCTAGCTCCTACGAGCAGTACTTC
. | TRBJ1-1 | TRBV7-3 | . | CASSLDRREAFF | TGTGCCAGCAGCTTAGATCGACGTGAAGCTTTCTTT
. | TRBJ1-4 | TRBV12-5 | . | CASGLGRTRTNEKLFF | TGTGCTAGTGGTTTGGGTAGGACCCGAACTAATGAAAAACTGTTTTTT
. | TRBJ1-1 | TRBV11-2 | . | CASSLNGPTEAFF | TGTGCCAGCAGCTTGAACGGGCCCACTGAAGCTTTCTTT
TRBD2 | TRBJ2-2 | TRBV5-4 | . | CASSPGLAGGVTGELFF | TGTGCCAGCAGCCCCGGACTAGCGGGAGGAGTAACCGGGGAGCTGTTTTTT
. | TRBJ2-5 | TRBV12-3/TRBV12-4 | . | CASSFGGRETQYF | TGTGCCAGCAGTTTTGGGGGCAGGGAGACCCAGTACTTC
. | TRBJ1-1 | TRBV7-3 | . | CASSRDGNTEAFF | TGTGCCAGCAGCCGAGACGGGAACACTGAAGCTTTCTTT
TRBD1 | TRBJ1-3 | TRBV6-5 | . | CASSRQGSGNTIYF | TGTGCCAGCAGTCGACAGGGCTCTGGAAACACTATATATTTT
TRBD2 | TRBJ2-3 | TRBV27 | . | CASGGLAGRRVDTDTQCF | TGTGCCAGCGGAGGACTAGCGGGACGTAGGGTGGACACAGATACGCAGTGTTTT
. | TRBJ2-5 | TRBV7-3 | once | CASSSTNQETQYF | TGTGCCAGCAGCTCCACTAACCAAGAGACCCAGTACTTC
. | TRBJ2-5 | TRBV3-1/TRBV3-2 | . | CASSGKGETQYF | TGTGCCAGCAGCGGAAAGGGGGAGACCCAGTACTTC
. | TRBJ1-2 | TRBV5-6 | . | CASSLWPGDGYTF | TGTGCCAGCAGCTTGTGGCCTGGGGATGGCTACACCTTC
. | TRBJ1-5 | TRBV2 | . | CASSSLWDTNQPQHF | TGTGCCAGCAGTAGCCTCTGGGACACCAATCAGCCCCAGCATTTT
. | TRBJ2-2 | TRBV21-1 | . | CASSKGGGRATGELFF | TGTGCCAGCAGCAAAGGCGGTGGTAGGGCCACCGGGGAGCTGTTTTTT
. | TRBJ1-1 | TRBV3-1/TRBV3-2 | . | CASSRRGDTEAFF | TGTGCCAGCAGTCGCCGGGGGGACACTGAAGCTTTCTTT